In its sample, the clone carrying this TCR beta chain was seen once. The CDR3 has 16 residues. Deletions cut 0 bases from V and 5 bases from J, with 16 bases between. Germline assignment: CDR1 MGHRA and CDR2 YSYEKL. The data were taken from a study of blood T cell repertoires in COVID-19. This table comes from immunoSEQ multiplex PCR, and its TCRdb copy is limited to in-frame clones, with some not included. The data hold approximately 40,000 clones, with 87% observed a single time. Source material: peripheral blood. The TCR was taken from a man in his forties with COVID-19, enrolled during active disease. The genes are TRBV4-1 and TRBJ1-2; D gene unclear. CDR3 sequence (DNA): TGCGCCAGCAGCCAAGATGAGAGCGATACTACTTATGGCTACACCTTC. Its translation is CASSQDESDTTYGYTF.